Listed here are 20 T cell receptor beta chains from one sample, sequenced in a study of early T cells in non-severe SARS-CoV-2 infection. TCRdb independently ran MiXCR on the 5' RACE reads; one entry per CDR3 protein. This table has tens of thousands of distinct CDR3 sequences, around 9% appearing once. The sequenced sample was whole blood. The receptors stem from an adult who was a healthcare worker with PCR-confirmed SARS-CoV-2 infection or an uninfected control (not recorded which).

This clonotype was counted ten times or more. The chain uses TRBV5-1 and TRBJ1-2; 7 bases are a match to TRBD1. The CDR3 length is 14 residues. V lost 5 bases, J lost 0 bases, and 4 bases stayed unmatched. Germline lookup yields CDR1 SGHRS and CDR2 YFSETQ. CDR3 loop: CASRTGTANYGYTF. CDR3 nucleotides: TGCGCCAGCAGGACCGGGACAGCTAACTATGGCTACACCTTC.

This clonotype showed up just a few times. This sequence joins TRBV7-8 and TRBJ2-3; D is unclear. Germline assignment: CDR1 SGHVS and CDR2 FQNEAQ. This CDR3 comprises 13 residues. Trimming shortened V by 5 bases and J by 2 bases, and 8 bases separated the two germline ends. CDR3 coding DNA: TGTGCCAGCAGCCTCTATACCACAGATACGCAGTATTTT. Its translation is CASSLYTTDTQYF.

This clonotype occurred a few times. The rearrangement joins TRBV2 to TRBJ2-3; 12 nucleotides agree with TRBD2. The CDR3 has 15 residues. The V gene end was trimmed by 5 bases and the J gene end by 1 base; junction bases not matched to a gene: 1. Germline CDR1 SNHLY, CDR2 FYNNEI. This chain's CDR3 is CASSRLAGGTDTQYF. CDR3 in DNA: TGTGCCAGCAGTCGACTAGCGGGAGGCACAGATACGCAGTATTTT. Combining the CDR3 with reference TRBV2 and TRBJ2-3 gives the whole variable domain EPEVTQTPSHQVTQMGQEVILRCVPISNHLYFYWYRQILGQKVEFLVSFYNNEISEKSEIFDDQFSVERPDGSNFTLKIRSTKLEDSAMYFCASSRLAGGTDTQYFGPGTRLTVL.

Concerning this clonotype itself: At one end the junction does not follow the germline gene, possibly because of a read error. The V gene is TRBV19, the J gene TRBJ2-1; 8 bases line up with TRBD2. The CDR3 extends over 18 amino acids. CDR1 and CDR2 from the germline V gene are LNHDA and SQIVND (reference sequence). The CDR3 here is CASSIALAASIIGNKQFF. For the CDR3, the DNA is TGTGCCAGTAGTATAGCACTAGCGGCGTCAATCATCGGCAATAAGCAGTTCTTC.

There are many counts of this clonotype. This chain joins TRBV7-9 and TRBJ2-7, with 10 bases fitting TRBD1. Trimming removed 8 bases from V and 4 bases from J; junction bases left unmatched: 11. CDR1 and CDR2 (germline): SEHNR, FQNEAQ (reference sequence). CDR3 length: 15 residues. The CDR3 is CASARPGQGSYEQYF. DNA for the CDR3: TGTGCCAGCGCGCGACCGGGACAGGGGTCTTACGAGCAGTACTTC.

As for this clonotype: A read error may be the cause here, since a much bigger clone is one base away. The chain joins TRBV7-2 to TRBJ2-3, with TRBD1 identical over 7 bases. Germline V CDR1 and CDR2: SGHTA, FQGNSA. The CDR3 contains 15 residues. The CDR3 DNA sequence: TGTGTCAGCAGCATCAGACAGGGTAGGACAGATACGCAGTATTTT. Its protein product is CVSSIRQGRTDTQYF.

At least ten counts were recorded for this clonotype. The J gene is TRBJ2-7, the V gene TRBV5-1; D possibly corresponds to TRBD2 (6 bases). The V gene lost 7 bases and the J gene lost 5 bases, with 25 bases spanning the gap. The CDR3 is 16 residues long. Germline CDR1 is SGHRS and CDR2 is YFSETQ. CDR3 in amino acids: CASAFSKGQGGHEQYF. Here the CDR3 DNA reads TGCGCCAGCGCATTTTCCAAGGGGCAGGGAGGACACGAGCAGTACTTC.

In nucleotides, the CDR3 is TGTGCCAGCAGCCCTAGAACAGCGCAACCAACTAATGAAAAACTGTTTTTT. It is translated as CASSPRTAQPTNEKLFF. V is TRBV6-5 and J is TRBJ1-4; no reliable D call. The CDR3 covers 17 residues. Germline CDR1 is MNHEY and CDR2 is SVGAGI. V lost 6 bases and J 0 bases, leaving 17 bases between the germline ends.

In its sample, this clonotype was seen many times. This sequence joins TRBV27 and TRBJ1-2, with D possibly TRBD1 on 5 matching bases. The ends were cut back, 4 bases at V and 2 bases at J, with 14 bases in the middle. This CDR3 is 15 amino acids long. Germline-derived CDR1 and CDR2 are MNHEY and SMNVEV (reference sequence). For the CDR3, the DNA is TGTGCCAGCAGTTCCCGGTTAAAGGGGAACTATGGCTACACCTTC. The encoded protein is CASSSRLKGNYGYTF.

This clonotype was counted many times. The CDR3 here is CASSFGGSNYEQYF. The CDR3 region has the DNA TGTGCCAGCAGTTTTGGGGGGTCCAACTACGAGCAGTACTTC. The rearrangement joins TRBV12-3 or TRBV12-4 to TRBJ2-7, with a possible D match to TRBD2 (6 bases). V was trimmed by 3 bases and J by 3 bases, leaving 12 bases between them. The length of the CDR3 is 14 residues.

V gene TRBV29-1 combines with J gene TRBJ2-1; 7 bases are a match to TRBD2. J was trimmed by 7 bases and V by 3 bases; bases with no gene match: 9. The germline V gene encodes CDR1 SQVTM and CDR2 ANQGSEA. The CDR3 spans 14 residues. DNA of the CDR3: TGCAGCGTTGATGGAGCGGGAATTTTGAATGAGCAGTTCTTC. It specifies CSVDGAGILNEQFF.

The DNA for the CDR3 is TGCAGTGTAGCGGATGGCAGACGTGGCTACACCTTC. This gives the protein CSVADGRRGYTF. The rearrangement uses TRBV20-1 and TRBJ1-2; D call uncertain. Per germline, CDR1 DFQATT and CDR2 SNEGSKA (reference sequence). The CDR3 consists of 12 residues. V lost 7 bases to trimming and J lost 7 bases, with 16 bases between them.

This clonotype has ten or more counts. This chain links TRBV4-3 with TRBJ1-5; no reliable D call. CDR1 is LGHNA and CDR2 is YSLEER in the germline V gene. The CDR3 is 18 residues long. V shed 1 base and J shed 2 bases, with 18 bases lying between them. CDR3 in DNA: TGCGCCAGCAGCCAAGCTTTGGGAACTTCTGAGGGCAATCAGCCCCAGCATTTT. It translates to CASSQALGTSEGNQPQHF.

This clonotype was found a few times. This chain joins TRBV12-3 or TRBV12-4 and TRBJ2-7; D gene ambiguous. The CDR3 extends over 13 amino acids. Trimming took 1 base from V and 3 from J, leaving 7 bases between them. DNA of the CDR3: TGTGCCAGCAGTTTAGACCTTTACTACGAGCAGTACTTC. Translation: CASSLDLYYEQYF.

This clonotype showed up many times. The chain carries TRBV28 and TRBJ2-3; 8 bases map to TRBD1. After removal of 6 bases from V and 3 bases from J, the junction contained 5 bases not matched to a gene. Germline V CDR1 and CDR2: MDHEN, SYDVKM. The CDR3 spans 14 residues. The CDR3 nucleotides read TGTGCCAGCAGGGTGGACAGGGTTACAGATACGCAGTATTTT. Translating gives CASRVDRVTDTQYF.

By share, this clonotype counts as medium-sized. The chain employs TRBV6-6 and TRBJ2-7; D ambiguous. The V and J ends lost 0 bases and 7 bases respectively, with 4 bases between them. The CDR3 covers 11 residues. CDR1 and CDR2 (germline): MNHNY, SVGAGI (reference sequence). The chain's CDR3 is CASSYSGEQYF. CDR3 coding DNA: TGTGCCAGCAGTTACTCGGGGGAGCAGTACTTC.

V and J are TRBV29-1 and TRBJ1-1, with TRBD1 as a possible D gene (5 bases). V lost 4 bases and J 4 bases, leaving 13 bases between the germline ends. The CDR3 has 13 amino acids. Germline-derived CDR1 and CDR2 are SQVTM and ANQGSEA. Here the CDR3 reads CSVAHRGGTEAFF. The CDR3, as DNA: TGCAGCGTTGCCCACCGTGGGGGCACTGAAGCTTTCTTT.

This chain links TRBV20-1 with TRBJ1-1; 7 positions match TRBD1. V lost 0 bases, J lost 1 base, and 5 bases stayed unmatched. Looked up from germline, CDR1 is DFQATT and CDR2 is SNEGSKA (reference sequence). This CDR3 region has 15 residues. The CDR3 protein is CSARDPWTGNTEAFF. The CDR3 nucleotides are TGCAGTGCTAGAGATCCCTGGACAGGGAACACTGAAGCTTTCTTT.

This chain joins TRBV28 and TRBJ2-7, with 7 bases lining up with TRBD1. V lost 6 bases to trimming and J lost 2 bases; unmatched junction nucleotides: 7. CDR3 length: 14 amino acids. In germline, CDR1 is MDHEN, CDR2 SYDVKM. CDR3 nucleotide sequence: TGTGCCAGCAGCCCCGGGACAGAGACCTACGAGCAGTACTTC. It is translated as CASSPGTETYEQYF.

This clonotype was counted a few times. The chain is built from TRBV7-9 and TRBJ2-7, with 12 bases fitting TRBD1. Germline V gives CDR1 SEHNR, CDR2 FQNEAQ (reference sequence). There are 15 residues in the CDR3. The V and J ends lost 3 bases and 5 bases, in that order; junction bases with no gene match: 5. CDR3 in amino acids: CASSFSGTGGHEQYF. The CDR3 nucleotides read TGTGCCAGCAGCTTTTCCGGGACAGGGGGCCACGAGCAGTACTTC.